This entry is about one T cell receptor beta chain. TCRdb passed the RT-PCR reads through MiXCR, listing each CDR3 protein once. The data contain about 680,000 distinct CDR3 sequences, around 14% of them singletons. The clonotype originates from a female donor in good health, serving as a healthy control. The material sequenced was memory CD4+ T cells from blood.

CDR3 DNA sequence: TGTGCCACCAGCATCCGGTTCGATCAGCCCCAGCATTTT. Its protein product is CATSIRFDQPQHF. This chain joins TRBV15 and TRBJ1-5; D gene uncertain. The CDR3 spans 13 residues. Between the trimmed V and J ends, which lost 4 bases and 5 bases, there was a span of 9 bases. CDR1 and CDR2 from the germline V gene are LNHNV and YYDKDF (reference sequence).